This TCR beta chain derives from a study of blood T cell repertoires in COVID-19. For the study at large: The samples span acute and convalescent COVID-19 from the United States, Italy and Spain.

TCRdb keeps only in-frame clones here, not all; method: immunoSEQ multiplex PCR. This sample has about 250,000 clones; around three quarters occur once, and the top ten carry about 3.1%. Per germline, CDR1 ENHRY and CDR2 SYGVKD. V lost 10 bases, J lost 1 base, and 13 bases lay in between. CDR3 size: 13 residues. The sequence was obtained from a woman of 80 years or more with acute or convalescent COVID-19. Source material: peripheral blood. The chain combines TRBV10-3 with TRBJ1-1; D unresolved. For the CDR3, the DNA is TGTGCCACAAATACAGTGGGGAACACTGAAGCTTTCTTT. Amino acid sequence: CATNTVGNTEAFF.